Shown below are 32 T cell receptor beta chains from a single sample sequenced in a study of OX40 agonist ivuxolimab in advanced cancers. Profiled with immunoSEQ multiplex PCR; TCRdb holds only in-frame clones, not every one. Of about 81,000 clones in the sample, about 93% were seen once. Sequences were derived from CD4+ or CD8+ T cells sorted from blood, sampled in a trial of the OX40 agonist ivuxolimab. All receptors derive from an adult with an advanced solid tumor such as melanoma, head and neck, liver or kidney cancer.

The chain combines TRBV19 with TRBJ1-1; D perhaps matches TRBD1 (5 bases). Trimming removed 3 bases at V and 8 bases at J, with 19 bases between. The CDR3 is 15 amino acids. Germline V gene sequence: CDR1 LNHDA, CDR2 SQIVND (reference sequence). The CDR3 DNA reads as TGTGCCAGTAGTATCAGGGAAGGGGTGGGCTCCGAAGCTTTCTTT. Residues: CASSIREGVGSEAFF.

J is TRBJ2-1 and V is TRBV6-5, with a tentative D call TRBD1 (5 bases). The CDR3 spans 14 residues. Germline V gene data show CDR1 as MNHEY and CDR2 as SVGAGI. V lost 2 bases to trimming and J lost 9 bases, with 14 bases between them. The CDR3 nucleotides read TGTGCCAGCAGTTACACCTCAGGGTTTGGTGAGCAGTTCTTC. This sequence encodes CASSYTSGFGEQFF.

The chain links TRBV4-3 to TRBJ2-3; 7 nucleotides match TRBD1. The germline gives CDR1 LGHNA, CDR2 YSLEER. The J segment lost 2 bases and the V segment lost 3 bases, leaving 8 bases of the junction unmatched. The CDR3 is 16 amino acids. The CDR3 spells CASSQTTGWATDTQYF. The DNA of the CDR3 is TGCGCCAGCAGCCAGACGACAGGGTGGGCCACAGATACGCAGTATTTT.

The chain recombines TRBV7-6 with TRBJ2-7; 8 bases are a match to TRBD1. There are 13 residues in the CDR3. Losses at the gene ends were 4 bases for V and 1 base for J; bases not matched to a gene: 0. From germline, CDR1 is SGHVS and CDR2 FNYEAQ. The CDR3 DNA reads TGTGCCAGCAGCTGGACAGGGTCCTACGAGCAGTACTTC. Amino acids: CASSWTGSYEQYF.

The J gene is TRBJ2-7, the V gene TRBV9; perhaps TRBD2 as D (5 bases). This CDR3 contains 13 residues. CDR1 and CDR2 from the germline V gene are SGDLS and YYNGEE. Deletions cut 7 bases from V and 6 bases from J, with 17 bases between. The CDR3 spells CASSPASLGEQYF. For the CDR3, the DNA is TGTGCCAGCTCCCCCGCTAGCCTCGGCGAGCAGTACTTC.

The rearrangement uses TRBV11-2 and TRBJ1-4; D unclear. The V gene lost 0 bases and the J gene lost 0 bases, with 5 bases spanning the gap. Germline CDR1 and CDR2: SGHAT and FQNNGV. The CDR3 is made up of 15 amino acids. CDR3 loop: CASSLEAATNEKLFF. The CDR3 DNA reads TGTGCCAGCAGCTTAGAAGCTGCAACTAATGAAAAACTGTTTTTT.

The chain carries TRBV10-2 and TRBJ1-1; TRBD1 matches 7 bases. CDR1 WSHSY and CDR2 SAAADI come from the germline V gene. CDR3 length equals 16 residues. Trimming took 6 bases from V and 4 from J; bases not matched to a gene: 14. CDR3 in amino acids: CASRNRGMGLGTEAFF. The CDR3 DNA sequence: TGCGCCAGCAGGAACAGGGGTATGGGGCTGGGCACTGAAGCTTTCTTT.

This chain joins TRBV27 and TRBJ2-7; perhaps TRBD1 as D (5 bases). The CDR3 spans 13 residues. CDR1 is MNHEY, CDR2 SMNVEV, per germline (reference sequence). V was trimmed by 3 bases and J by 5 bases, leaving 11 bases between them. The CDR3 region has the DNA TGTGCCAGCAGTTTTCAGGGATCCGACGAGCAGTACTTC. This translates into CASSFQGSDEQYF.

The chain employs TRBV19 and TRBJ2-1; perhaps TRBD1 as D (6 bases). Deletions cut 3 bases from V and 5 bases from J, with 14 bases between. This CDR3 spans 15 amino acids. The germline V gene encodes CDR1 LNHDA and CDR2 SQIVND (reference sequence). The CDR3 DNA follows: TGTGCCAGTAGTATGGTTCGAGACAGGAACAATGAGCAGTTCTTC. Its translation is CASSMVRDRNNEQFF.

The rearrangement links TRBV6-1 to TRBJ2-7; D gene ambiguous. The CDR3 spans 14 residues. Deletions cut 7 bases from V and 7 bases from J, with 20 bases between. CDR1 and CDR2 from the germline V gene are MNHNS and SASEGT. The CDR3 DNA follows: TGTGCCAGCACCAACCTGGGCTCGGGTGGTGAGCAGTACTTC. Encoded protein: CASTNLGSGGEQYF.

The CDR3 DNA reads as TGTGCCAGCAGCCAAGCCCCGGGGTCTCATTCACCCCTCCACTTT. Translating it yields CASSQAPGSHSPLHF. The V gene is TRBV4-2, the J gene TRBJ1-6, with D uncertain. CDR3 size: 15 residues. Between the trimmed V and J ends, which lost 1 base and 8 bases, there was a span of 12 bases. Germline CDR1 and CDR2: LGHNA and YNFKEQ.

This clone occurred a few times. V and J are TRBV5-5 and TRBJ1-1; D unresolved. V lost 5 bases and J 2 bases, leaving 10 bases between the germline ends. CDR3 length equals 13 residues. Per germline, CDR1 SGHKS and CDR2 YYEKEE (reference sequence). Here the CDR3 DNA reads TGTGCCAGCAGTCCGTACCCCAACACTGAAGCTTTCTTT. This codes for CASSPYPNTEAFF.

This clone appeared once. CDR3 amino acids: CASSLDSSPLYEQYF. The CDR3 nucleotides are TGTGCCAGCAGCTTAGATTCCTCGCCACTCTACGAGCAGTACTTC. This chain joins TRBV7-6 and TRBJ2-7; no clear D. There are 15 residues in the CDR3. V was clipped by 1 base and J by 3 bases, with 13 bases between them. CDR1 and CDR2 (germline): SGHVS, FNYEAQ.

The J gene is TRBJ1-4, the V gene TRBV7-9; D is undetermined. Trimming left V 5 bases short and J 5 bases short, with 15 bases between. Looked up from germline, CDR1 is SEHNR and CDR2 is FQNEAQ (reference sequence). The CDR3 loop spans 15 amino acids. The CDR3 bases are TGTGCCAGCAGCCCCCATGATGGGTCGAATGAAAAACTGTTTTTT. It encodes CASSPHDGSNEKLFF.

The genes are TRBV4-1 and TRBJ1-1; no reliable D call. The CDR3 has 14 residues. Germline V lookup: CDR1 MGHRA, CDR2 YSYEKL. Trimming pared 0 bases from V and 1 base from J, leaving 6 bases between. The CDR3 is CASSQDPGNTEAFF. CDR3 sequence (DNA): TGCGCCAGCAGCCAAGACCCAGGGAACACTGAAGCTTTCTTT.

The chain has TRBV4-1 and TRBJ1-1; the D is unclear. The CDR3 extends over 17 amino acids. The V end was cut by 1 base, the J end by 4 bases, with 19 bases between. Germline lookup yields CDR1 MGHRA and CDR2 YSYEKL. The CDR3 region is CASSQVRAQYYPTEAFF. CDR3 DNA sequence: TGCGCCAGCAGCCAAGTTCGGGCACAGTATTATCCCACTGAAGCTTTCTTT.

The chain joins TRBV27 to TRBJ2-7; D unclear. The CDR3 has 13 amino acids. V lost 0 bases and J 5 bases, leaving 8 bases between the germline ends. The germline V gene has CDR1 MNHEY and CDR2 SMNVEV (reference sequence). The CDR3 loop reads CASSLSFSNEQYF. In DNA form, the CDR3 reads TGTGCCAGCAGTTTATCGTTTTCAAACGAGCAGTACTTC.

The chain combines TRBV27 with TRBJ2-3; D may be TRBD1 (6 bases). CDR1 and CDR2 from the germline V gene are MNHEY and SMNVEV (reference sequence). This CDR3 region has 17 residues. Trimming took 3 bases from V and 0 from J, leaving 16 bases between them. CDR3 nucleotides: TGTGCCAGCAGTTTCCTGCTCGGGACAAGCAGCACAGATACGCAGTATTTT. Encoded protein: CASSFLLGTSSTDTQYF.

The gene calls are TRBV5-4 and TRBJ1-2; D gene unclear. The CDR3 has 12 amino acids. The germline CDR1 and CDR2 sequences are SGHNT and YYREEE (reference sequence). The V gene lost 0 bases and the J gene lost 8 bases, with 8 bases spanning the gap. CDR3 in amino acids: CASSLGLGGYTF. In DNA form, the CDR3 reads TGTGCCAGCAGCTTGGGGCTAGGAGGCTACACCTTC.

In its sample, this clone was seen once. The rearrangement uses TRBV27 and TRBJ1-4, with TRBD1 matching over 8 bases. The V and J ends lost 4 bases and 1 base, in that order; junction bases with no gene match: 5. CDR1 is MNHEY and CDR2 is SMNVEV in the germline V gene (reference sequence). This CDR3 has 16 amino acids. CDR3 sequence: CASSWGTGGTNEKLFF. CDR3 DNA sequence: TGTGCCAGCAGTTGGGGGACAGGAGGAACTAATGAAAAACTGTTTTTT.

The rearrangement uses TRBV6-6 and TRBJ2-2, with 7 bases fitting TRBD2. Per the germline V gene, CDR1 is MNHNY and CDR2 is SVGAGI (reference sequence). The V segment lost 6 bases and the J segment 7 bases; nucleotides outside the gene matches: 11. This CDR3 is 15 amino acids long. The CDR3 region has the DNA TGTGCCAGCAGGATACCCGGGACTACTCACGGGGAGCTGTTTTTT. It is translated as CASRIPGTTHGELFF.

The chain carries TRBV7-9 and TRBJ1-5; 9 nucleotides agree with TRBD1. Trimming at V came to 4 bases and at J to 2 bases, leaving 3 bases not matched to a gene. The CDR3 contains 15 residues. Germline loops: CDR1 SEHNR, CDR2 FQNEAQ (reference sequence). CDR3 DNA sequence: TGTGCCAGCAGCTCCTGGACAGGGGGCAATCAGCCCCAGCATTTT. As protein: CASSSWTGGNQPQHF.

The chain carries TRBV5-8 and TRBJ1-2; D is ambiguous. Germline-derived CDR1 and CDR2 are SGHTS and YDEGEE. CDR3 length: 13 amino acids. The germline V and J ends were trimmed by 6 bases and 7 bases, with 16 bases remaining between them. In DNA, the CDR3 is TGTGCCAGCACCCTGACCGACATTGTTGGCTACACCTTC. It yields the protein CASTLTDIVGYTF.

The rearrangement joins TRBV4-1 to TRBJ1-2; tentative D call: TRBD1 (6 bases). The ends were cut back, 1 base at V and 4 bases at J, with 10 bases in the middle. The CDR3 is made up of 14 amino acids. Germline CDR1 and CDR2: MGHRA and YSYEKL. This CDR3 is CASSQVRGPYGYTF. The CDR3 nucleotides are TGCGCCAGCAGCCAAGTGCGGGGGCCCTATGGCTACACCTTC.

The chain combines TRBV18 with TRBJ2-7; 12 positions agree with TRBD1. Germline assignment: CDR1 KGHSH and CDR2 LQKENI. The CDR3 length is 14 residues. The V and J ends lost 3 bases and 7 bases, in that order; junction bases with no gene match: 4. The CDR3 loop reads CASSPGQGAGEQYF. The CDR3 nucleotides are TGTGCCAGCTCACCGGGACAGGGGGCGGGGGAGCAGTACTTC. Full variable domain (rest looked up from reference TRBV18 and TRBJ2-7): NAGVMQNPRHLVRRRGQEARLRCSPMKGHSHVYWYRQLPEEGLKFMVYLQKENIIDESGMPKERFSAEFPKEGPSILRIQQVVRGDSAAYFCASSPGQGAGEQYFGPGTRLTVT.

V and J are TRBV5-1 and TRBJ2-7, with a possible D match to TRBD1 (7 bases). Germline CDR1 SGHRS, CDR2 YFSETQ. V was shortened by 4 bases and J by 5 bases, with 16 bases between the two germline ends. The CDR3 has 14 amino acids. The CDR3: CASSLGGGKNEQYF. The DNA of the CDR3 is TGCGCCAGCAGCCTAGGAGGGGGCAAGAACGAGCAGTACTTC.

J is TRBJ1-1 and V is TRBV6-5; D is possibly TRBD1 (5 bases). V dropped 8 bases and J dropped 3 bases, with 13 bases sitting between them. The CDR3 covers 13 residues. Per the germline V gene, CDR1 is MNHEY and CDR2 is SVGAGI. The CDR3 reads CASRVGGDTEAFF. The CDR3 coding sequence is TGTGCCAGCCGGGTCGGAGGGGACACTGAAGCTTTCTTT.

This chain links TRBV19 with TRBJ1-2; D ambiguous. CDR3 length equals 12 residues. Germline V gives CDR1 LNHDA, CDR2 SQIVND (reference sequence). V dropped 7 bases and J dropped 8 bases, with 14 bases sitting between them. DNA of the CDR3: TGTGCCAGTACCTCGGCCCCCTGGGGCTACACCTTC. Protein sequence: CASTSAPWGYTF.

The count of this clone is one. V usage is TRBV6-1 and J usage is TRBJ1-1; D perhaps matches TRBD1 (5 bases). This CDR3 spans 15 amino acids. V lost 2 bases and J 1 base, leaving 11 bases between the germline ends. CDR1 is MNHNS, CDR2 SASEGT, per germline. This CDR3 is CASSELTGGNTEAFF. DNA of the CDR3: TGTGCCAGCAGTGAATTAACGGGGGGGAACACTGAAGCTTTCTTT.

The genes are TRBV15 and TRBJ2-7; 11 bases align to TRBD1. CDR3 length equals 15 residues. The ends lost 0 bases at V and 7 bases at J; junction bases unmatched: 5. From germline, CDR1 is LNHNV and CDR2 YYDKDF (reference sequence). The CDR3 region has the DNA TGTGCCACCAGCAGAGATAGAGGGACAGGGGGTGAGCAGTACTTC. Translating gives CATSRDRGTGGEQYF. Complete variable domain (other parts from reference TRBV15 and TRBJ2-7): DAMVIQNPRYQVTQFGKPVTLSCSQTLNHNVMYWYQQKSSQAPKLLFHYYDKDFNNEADTPDNFQSRRPNTSFCFLDIRSPGLGDTAMYLCATSRDRGTGGEQYFGPGTRLTVT.

This chain uses TRBV27 with TRBJ2-7; D tentatively reads TRBD1 or TRBD2 (5 bases each). Per the germline V gene, CDR1 is MNHEY and CDR2 is SMNVEV (reference sequence). V was pared by 3 bases and J by 4 bases, with 10 bases between. The CDR3 is 13 residues long. The CDR3 coding sequence is TGTGCCAGCAGTTTCCAGGGACCGTACGAGCAGTACTTC. Translation gives CASSFQGPYEQYF.

This rearrangement joins TRBV29-1 to TRBJ2-2; possibly TRBD1 or TRBD2 for D (5 bases each). Germline V CDR1 and CDR2: SQVTM, ANQGSEA. This CDR3 spans 13 amino acids. Trimming left V 6 bases short and J 4 bases short, with 12 bases between. The CDR3 bases are TGCAGCGTCGTTTCCGGGACCACCGGGGAGCTGTTTTTT. This translates into CSVVSGTTGELFF.